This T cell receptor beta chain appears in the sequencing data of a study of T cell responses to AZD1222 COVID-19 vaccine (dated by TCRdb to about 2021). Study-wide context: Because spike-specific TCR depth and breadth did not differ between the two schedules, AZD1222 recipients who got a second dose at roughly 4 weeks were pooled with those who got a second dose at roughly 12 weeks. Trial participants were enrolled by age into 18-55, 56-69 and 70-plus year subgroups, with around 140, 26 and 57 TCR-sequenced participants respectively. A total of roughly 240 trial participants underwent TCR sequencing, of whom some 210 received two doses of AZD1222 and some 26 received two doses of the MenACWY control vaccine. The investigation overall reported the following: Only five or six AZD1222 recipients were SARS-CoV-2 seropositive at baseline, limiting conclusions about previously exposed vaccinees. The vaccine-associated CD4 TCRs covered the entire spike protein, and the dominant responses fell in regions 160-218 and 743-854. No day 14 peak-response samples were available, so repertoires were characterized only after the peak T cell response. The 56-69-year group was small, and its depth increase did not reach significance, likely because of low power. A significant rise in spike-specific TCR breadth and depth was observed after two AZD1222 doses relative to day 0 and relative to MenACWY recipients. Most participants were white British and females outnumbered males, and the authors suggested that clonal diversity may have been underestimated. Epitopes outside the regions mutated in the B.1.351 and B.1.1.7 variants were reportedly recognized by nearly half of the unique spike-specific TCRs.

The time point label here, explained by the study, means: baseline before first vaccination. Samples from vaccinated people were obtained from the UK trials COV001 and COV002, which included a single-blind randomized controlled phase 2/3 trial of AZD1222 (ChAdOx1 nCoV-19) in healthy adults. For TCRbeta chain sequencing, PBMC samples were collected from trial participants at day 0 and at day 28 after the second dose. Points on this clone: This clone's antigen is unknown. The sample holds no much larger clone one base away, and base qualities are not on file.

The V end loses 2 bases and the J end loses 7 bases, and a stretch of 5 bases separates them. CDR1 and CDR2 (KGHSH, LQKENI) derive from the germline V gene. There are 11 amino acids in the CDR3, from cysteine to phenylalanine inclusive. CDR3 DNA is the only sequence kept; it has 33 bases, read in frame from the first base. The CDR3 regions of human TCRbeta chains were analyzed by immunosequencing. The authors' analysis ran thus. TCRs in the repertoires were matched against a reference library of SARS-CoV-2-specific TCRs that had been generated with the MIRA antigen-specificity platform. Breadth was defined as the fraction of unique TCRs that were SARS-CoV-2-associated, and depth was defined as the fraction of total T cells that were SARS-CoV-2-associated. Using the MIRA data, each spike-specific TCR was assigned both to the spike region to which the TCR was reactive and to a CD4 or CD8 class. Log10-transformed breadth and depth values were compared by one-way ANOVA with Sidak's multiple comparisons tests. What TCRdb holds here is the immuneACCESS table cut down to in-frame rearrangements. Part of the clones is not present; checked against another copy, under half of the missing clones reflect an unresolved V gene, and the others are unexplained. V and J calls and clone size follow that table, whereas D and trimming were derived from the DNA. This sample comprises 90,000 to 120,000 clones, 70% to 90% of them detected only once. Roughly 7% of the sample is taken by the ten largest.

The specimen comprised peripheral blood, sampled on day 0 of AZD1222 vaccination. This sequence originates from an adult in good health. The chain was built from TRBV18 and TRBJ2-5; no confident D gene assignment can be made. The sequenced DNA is TGTGCCAGCTCACCAGAGGCGACCCAGTACTTC. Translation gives CASSPEATQYF.